This entry describes one T cell receptor (beta chain). The antigen it binds to is not known. No quality values exist for individual bases; no much larger clone is one base distant. In Seattle, one collaborating source enrolled patients while the infection was active and tracked those patients longitudinally over the course of disease. Collaborating institutions collected whole blood in K2EDTA tubes following their own protocols. For TCRbeta analysis, collaborators shipped samples in one of three forms: frozen whole blood, isolated PBMCs, or DNA extracted from either of those sample types. These data are taken from a study of blood T cell repertoires in COVID-19 (dated by TCRdb to 2018 to 2021). About the investigation overall: Samples from collaborators originated in the United States, Italy and Spain and spanned both the acute and convalescent phases of COVID-19. The prospective study material was composed of cDNA or gDNA derived from T cells, B-cell-depleted T cells, or PBMCs. Subjects who had been exposed to COVID-19, were actively infected with it, or had recovered from it provided the deeply sampled blood TCRbeta repertoires that made up the dataset. The repertoires were released in a freely available public database intended as a resource for research on the immune response to SARS-CoV-2. The samples were drawn from the first 160 participants of the ongoing ImmuneRACE study and from about 1,200 subjects provided by 6 global collaborators. The sample metadata nearly always contained a de-identified subject ID, COVID-19 status, age in years and sex. Where HLA class I and class II types were available, the types were taken from metadata supplied by the sample provider, not from assay-based typing. Results the study describes overall, beyond this receptor: The quantity of clinical and demographic metadata differed by source and by participant and was supplied without curation.

The junction carries 13 bases between V and J, which are trimmed by 7 bases and 3 bases respectively. CDR1 and CDR2 (SGHAT, FQNNGV) derive from the germline V gene. The CDR3 has 14 amino acids, counting the end cysteine and phenylalanine. The only DNA kept is the CDR3, 42 bases in frame from the first base. The immunoSEQ Assay, a bias-controlled multiplex PCR, was used to amplify TCRbeta CDR3 regions from genomic DNA. The paper's processing steps were these. The number of nucleated cells in each sample was estimated from the amplification of reference gene primers within the assay. Sequence reads were collapsed and filtered to measure the absolute abundance of every unique TCRbeta CDR3 rearrangement. For each sample, productive Simpson clonality was calculated as the square root of Simpson's diversity index across productive rearrangements. The source is immuneACCESS, and TCRdb retained only in-frame sequences with V and J called. Part of the clones is not carried over; for the studies checked, unresolved V genes explain less than half of this, and the remainder is unexplained. From that table come the V and J calls and clone size; the DNA was used to work out D and trimming. This sample holds fewer than 300,000 clones; about nine tenths were observed only once. The ten largest clonotypes hold roughly 2.3% of the sample.

This receptor was identified in a woman aged 25 to 39 with COVID-19, enrolled during active disease. This chain joins TRBV11-2 to TRBJ2-1; TRBD1 is perhaps the D gene, given 5 matching bases. Sequencing used peripheral blood. CDR3 protein: CASTQTDLYNEQFF. The DNA sequence is TGTGCCAGCACCCAGACAGACCTCTACAATGAGCAGTTCTTC.